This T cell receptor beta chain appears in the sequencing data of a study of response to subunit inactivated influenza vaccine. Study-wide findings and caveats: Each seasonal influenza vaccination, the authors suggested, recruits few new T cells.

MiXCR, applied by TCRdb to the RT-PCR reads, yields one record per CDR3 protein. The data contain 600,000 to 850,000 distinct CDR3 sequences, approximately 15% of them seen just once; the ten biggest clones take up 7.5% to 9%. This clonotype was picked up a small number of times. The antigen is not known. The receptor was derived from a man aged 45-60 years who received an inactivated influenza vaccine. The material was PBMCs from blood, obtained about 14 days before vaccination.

CDR3: CASSSGLAASTDTQYF. CDR3 DNA: TGTGCCAGCAGTTCGGGACTAGCGGCTAGCACAGATACGCAGTATTTT. V gene TRBV6-4 combines with J gene TRBJ2-3, with 11 positions matching TRBD2. The length of the CDR3 is 16 residues. Germline assignment: CDR1 MRHNA and CDR2 SNTAGT. V trimming: 5 bases; J trimming: 0 bases; junction bases outside the gene matches: 4.